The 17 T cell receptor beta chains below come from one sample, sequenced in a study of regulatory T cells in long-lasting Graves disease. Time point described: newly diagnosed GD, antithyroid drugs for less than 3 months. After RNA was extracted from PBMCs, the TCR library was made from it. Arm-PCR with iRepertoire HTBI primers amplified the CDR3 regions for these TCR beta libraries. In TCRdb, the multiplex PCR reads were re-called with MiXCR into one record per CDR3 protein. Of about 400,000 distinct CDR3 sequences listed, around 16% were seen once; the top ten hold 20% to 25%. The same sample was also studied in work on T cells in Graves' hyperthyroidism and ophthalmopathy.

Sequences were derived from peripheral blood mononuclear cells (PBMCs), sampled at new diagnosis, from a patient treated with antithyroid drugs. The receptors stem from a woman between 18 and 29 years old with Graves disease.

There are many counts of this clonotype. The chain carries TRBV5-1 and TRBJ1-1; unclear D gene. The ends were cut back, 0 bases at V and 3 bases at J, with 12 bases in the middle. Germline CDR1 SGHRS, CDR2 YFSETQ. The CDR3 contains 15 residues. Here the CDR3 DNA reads TGCGCCAGCAGCTTGGCGGGCAGCCGATACACTGAAGCTTTCTTT. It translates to CASSLAGSRYTEAFF.

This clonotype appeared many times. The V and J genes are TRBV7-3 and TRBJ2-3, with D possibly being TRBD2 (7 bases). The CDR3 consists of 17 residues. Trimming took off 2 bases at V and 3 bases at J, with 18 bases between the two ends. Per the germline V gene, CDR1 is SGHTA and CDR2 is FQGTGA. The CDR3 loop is CASSLGGGHEITDTQYF. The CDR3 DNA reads TGTGCCAGCAGCTTAGGCGGGGGACACGAGATTACAGATACGCAGTATTTT. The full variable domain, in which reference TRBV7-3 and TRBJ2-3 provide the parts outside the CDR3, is GAGVSQTPSNKVTEKGKYVELRCDPISGHTALYWYRQSLGQGPEFLIYFQGTGAADDSGLPNDRFFAVRPEGSVSTLKIQRTERGDSAVYLCASSLGGGHEITDTQYFGPGTRLTVL.

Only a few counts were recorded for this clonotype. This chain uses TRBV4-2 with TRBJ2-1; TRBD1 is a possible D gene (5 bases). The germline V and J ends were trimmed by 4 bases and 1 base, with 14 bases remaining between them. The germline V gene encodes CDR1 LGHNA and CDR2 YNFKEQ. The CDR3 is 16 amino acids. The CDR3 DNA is TGTGCCAGCAGCCGTACAGGCTCCGAATCCTACAATGAGCAGTTCTTC. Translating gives CASSRTGSESYNEQFF.

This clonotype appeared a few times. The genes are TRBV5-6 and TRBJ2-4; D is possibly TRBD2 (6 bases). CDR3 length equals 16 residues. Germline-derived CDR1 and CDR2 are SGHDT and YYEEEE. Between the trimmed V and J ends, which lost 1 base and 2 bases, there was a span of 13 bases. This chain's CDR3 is CASSLYSEGTKNIQYF. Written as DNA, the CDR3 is TGTGCCAGCAGCTTGTACTCGGAGGGAACCAAAAACATTCAGTACTTC.

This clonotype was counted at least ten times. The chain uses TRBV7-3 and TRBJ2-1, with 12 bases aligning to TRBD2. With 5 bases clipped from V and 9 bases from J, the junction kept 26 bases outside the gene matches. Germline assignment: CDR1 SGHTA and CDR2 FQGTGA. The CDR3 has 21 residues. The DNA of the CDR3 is TGTGCCAGCAGCAAAGAGTCATCAGCCGCCCTAGCGGGGGGGGTTGCGGTTGAGCAGTTCTTC. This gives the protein CASSKESSAALAGGVAVEQFF.

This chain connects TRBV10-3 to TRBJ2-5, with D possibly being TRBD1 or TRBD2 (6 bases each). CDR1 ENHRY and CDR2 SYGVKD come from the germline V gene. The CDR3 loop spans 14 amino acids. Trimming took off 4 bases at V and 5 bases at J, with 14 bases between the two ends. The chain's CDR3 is CAISVGGLRETQYF. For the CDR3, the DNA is TGTGCCATCAGTGTAGGGGGGCTGCGGGAGACCCAGTACTTC.

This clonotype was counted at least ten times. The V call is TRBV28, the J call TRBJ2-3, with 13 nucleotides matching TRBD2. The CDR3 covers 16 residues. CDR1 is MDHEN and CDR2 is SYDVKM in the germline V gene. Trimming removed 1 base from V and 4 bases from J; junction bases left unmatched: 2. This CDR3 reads CASSLSGLAGADTQYF. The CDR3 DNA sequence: TGTGCCAGCAGTTTATCCGGACTAGCGGGGGCAGATACGCAGTATTTT.

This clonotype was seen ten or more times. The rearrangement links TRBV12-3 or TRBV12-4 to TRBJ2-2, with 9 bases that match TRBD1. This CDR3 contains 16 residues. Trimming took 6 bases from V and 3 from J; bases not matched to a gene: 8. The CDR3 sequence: CASSLDRGGYTGELFF. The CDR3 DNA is TGTGCCAGCAGCTTGGACAGGGGAGGATACACCGGGGAGCTGTTTTTT.

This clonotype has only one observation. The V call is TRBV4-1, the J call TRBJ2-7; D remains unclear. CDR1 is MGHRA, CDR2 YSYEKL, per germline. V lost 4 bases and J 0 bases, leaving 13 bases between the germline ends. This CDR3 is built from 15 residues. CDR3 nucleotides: TGCGCCAGCAGCCCCCCCCCTATTTTCTCCTACGAGCAGTACTTC. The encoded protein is CASSPPPIFSYEQYF.

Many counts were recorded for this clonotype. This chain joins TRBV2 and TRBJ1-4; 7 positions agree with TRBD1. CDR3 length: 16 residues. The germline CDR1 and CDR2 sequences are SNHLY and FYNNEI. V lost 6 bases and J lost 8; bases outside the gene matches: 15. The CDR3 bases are TGTGCCAGCAGCGCCTTGATAGACAGGGCGGCCGAAAAACTGTTTTTT. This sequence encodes CASSALIDRAAEKLFF. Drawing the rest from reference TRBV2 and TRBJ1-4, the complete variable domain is EPEVTQTPSHQVTQMGQEVILRCVPISNHLYFYWYRQILGQKVEFLVSFYNNEISEKSEIFDDQFSVERPDGSNFTLKIRSTKLEDSAMYFCASSALIDRAAEKLFFGSGTQLSVL.

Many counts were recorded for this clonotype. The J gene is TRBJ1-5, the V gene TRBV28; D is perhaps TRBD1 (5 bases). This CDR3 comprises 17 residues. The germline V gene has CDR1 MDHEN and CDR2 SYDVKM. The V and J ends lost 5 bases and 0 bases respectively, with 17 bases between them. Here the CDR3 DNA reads TGTGCCAGCAGTCCCGGCGGGGGAGGGAGTAGCAATCAGCCCCAGCATTTT. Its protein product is CASSPGGGGSSNQPQHF.

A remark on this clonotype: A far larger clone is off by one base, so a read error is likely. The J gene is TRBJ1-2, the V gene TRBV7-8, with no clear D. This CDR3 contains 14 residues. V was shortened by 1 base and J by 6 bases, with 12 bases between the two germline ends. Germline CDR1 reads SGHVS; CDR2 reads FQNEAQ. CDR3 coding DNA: TGTGCCAGCAGCTTAGAGGGCTGGAGCCATGGCTACACCTTC. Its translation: CASSLEGWSHGYTF.

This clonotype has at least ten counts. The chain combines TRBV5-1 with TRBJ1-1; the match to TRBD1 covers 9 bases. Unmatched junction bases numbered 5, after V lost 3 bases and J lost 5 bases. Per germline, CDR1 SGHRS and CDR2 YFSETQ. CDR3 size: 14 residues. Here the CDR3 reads CASSWGQGRTEAFF. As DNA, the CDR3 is TGCGCCAGCAGCTGGGGACAGGGCAGGACTGAAGCTTTCTTT.

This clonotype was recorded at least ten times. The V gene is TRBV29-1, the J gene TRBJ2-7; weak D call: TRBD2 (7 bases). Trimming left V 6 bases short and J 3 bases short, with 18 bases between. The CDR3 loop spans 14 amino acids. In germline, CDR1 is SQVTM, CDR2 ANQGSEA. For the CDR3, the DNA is TGCAGCGTAAAAGGGGGGGCGTTCAACTACGAGCAGTACTTC. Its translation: CSVKGGAFNYEQYF.

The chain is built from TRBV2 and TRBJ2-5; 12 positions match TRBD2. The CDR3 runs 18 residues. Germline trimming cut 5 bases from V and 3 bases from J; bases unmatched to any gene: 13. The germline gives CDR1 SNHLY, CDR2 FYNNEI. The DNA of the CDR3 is TGTGCCAGCAGTCTACGCCAGACTAGCGGGAGTGTGAAAGAGACCCAGTACTTC. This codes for CASSLRQTSGSVKETQYF.

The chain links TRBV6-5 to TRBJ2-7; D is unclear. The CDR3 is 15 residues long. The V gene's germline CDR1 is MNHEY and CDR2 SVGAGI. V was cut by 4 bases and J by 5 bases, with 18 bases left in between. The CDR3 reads CASSSIPLGSHEQYF. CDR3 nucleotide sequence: TGTGCCAGCAGTTCCATCCCGCTAGGTTCCCACGAGCAGTACTTC.

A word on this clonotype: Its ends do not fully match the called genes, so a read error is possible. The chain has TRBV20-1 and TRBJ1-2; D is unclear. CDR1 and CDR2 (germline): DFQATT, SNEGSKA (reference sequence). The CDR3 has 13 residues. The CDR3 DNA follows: TGCAGTGCTAACCGTCCGCTCGACTATGGCTGCACCTTC. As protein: CSANRPLDYGCTF.